Given below is one T cell receptor (beta chain) in context. This sample was included in a study of blood T cell repertoires in COVID-19. Study at large: Acute and convalescent COVID-19 specimens originated in the United States, Italy and Spain. PBMCs, B-cell-depleted T cells, or T cells were the source of the cDNA or gDNA that made up the material.

Germline lookup yields CDR1 SGHRS and CDR2 YFSETQ. The CDR3 consists of 13 residues. V lost 4 bases and J 5 bases, leaving 11 bases between the germline ends. Authors' analysis steps: Estimation of nucleated cell counts relied on the amplification of reference gene primers. The protocol was immunoSEQ multiplex PCR, while the TCRdb copy is restricted to in-frame clones and leaves out a portion. V and J calls and clone size are those listed in that table; D and trimming were worked out from the DNA. The profile shows more than 120,000 clones, roughly 87% of them singletons. This TCR derives from a woman aged 50 to 65 with acute or convalescent COVID-19. The genes are TRBV5-1 and TRBJ2-3; no clear D gene. The sequenced sample was peripheral blood. CDR3 in DNA: TGCGCCAGCAGCATGGTGCGTGGAGATACGCAGTATTTT. Translating it yields CASSMVRGDTQYF.